The text below deals with one T cell receptor (beta chain). The antigen remains undetermined. The data are from a study of siplizumab effects on memory and regulatory T cells. Study observations and caveats: Solely a minor proportion of alloreactive clones could be assigned to unstimulated subsets. Both greater diversity than memory cells and a major contribution to the alloresponse seemed to characterize naive T cells. The authors did not confirm suppressive function in proliferating Tregs from siplizumab cultures. Phenotypic classification as naive or memory proved unattainable for roughly 80-96% of proliferating CD4+ or CD8+ clones.

Sequenced by immunoSEQ multiplex PCR; TCRdb stores in-frame clones only, minus some. The sample contains 70,000 or so clones, 80% to 90% of which appear only once. CDR1 is MNHNY, CDR2 SVGAGI, per germline (reference sequence). The CDR3 is 12 amino acids. V trimming: 8 bases; J trimming: 1 base; junction bases outside the gene matches: 2. The chain joins TRBV6-6 to TRBJ2-7; 7 positions match TRBD1. Sequencing was done on a sample of Tregs sorted from blood. The sequence derives from a human donor in good health. The CDR3 sequence is CASRRGSYEQYF. In DNA form, the CDR3 reads TGTGCCAGCCGCAGGGGGTCCTACGAGCAGTACTTC.